One sample yielded the 20 T cell receptor beta chains listed below, sequenced in a study of blood T cell repertoires in COVID-19. Libraries were prepared by immunoSEQ multiplex PCR; TCRdb keeps only in-frame clonotypes and omits some of them. The sample has 150,000 to 200,000 clones; roughly 84% are singletons. Sequences were obtained from PBMCs or T cells enriched from blood (not recorded which). The receptor set was obtained from a woman between 25 and 40 years old who had been exposed to COVID-19.

This chain joins TRBV4-1 and TRBJ2-3, with unresolved D. Trimming pared 0 bases from V and 3 bases from J, leaving 7 bases between. The CDR3 runs to 14 residues. The germline V gene encodes CDR1 MGHRA and CDR2 YSYEKL. CDR3 sequence (DNA): TGCGCCAGCAGCCAAGATTACGGGACAGATACGCAGTATTTT. The encoded protein is CASSQDYGTDTQYF.

The chain combines TRBV12-3 or TRBV12-4 with TRBJ1-1; D gene unclear. This CDR3 is built from 13 residues. V was trimmed by 6 bases and J by 1 base, leaving 9 bases between them. CDR3 residues: CASSPPGNTEAFF. The CDR3 DNA sequence: TGTGCCAGCAGCCCCCCGGGGAACACTGAAGCTTTCTTT.

J is TRBJ2-3 and V is TRBV6-2 or TRBV6-3; TRBD1 is a possible D gene (5 bases). The V and J ends lost 7 bases and 0 bases respectively, with 17 bases between them. The CDR3 loop spans 16 amino acids. Germline CDR1 is MNHEY and CDR2 is SVGEGT. CDR3 in amino acids: CASTPVGPTSTDTQYF. In nucleotides, the CDR3 is TGTGCCAGCACCCCCGTGGGGCCGACTAGCACAGATACGCAGTATTTT.

This clone has more than one count but fewer than ten. V and J are TRBV30 and TRBJ1-2; possible D gene TRBD1, 6 bases. There are 13 residues in the CDR3. With 4 bases removed from V and 1 base from J, the gap between germline ends came to 10 bases. Germline assignment: CDR1 GTSNPN and CDR2 SVGIG (reference sequence). The CDR3 region has the DNA TGTGCCTGGACGGACAGAGATAACTATGGCTACACCTTC. This sequence encodes CAWTDRDNYGYTF.

This chain connects TRBV19 to TRBJ2-7; 8 nucleotides align to TRBD1. Per the germline V gene, CDR1 is LNHDA and CDR2 is SQIVND (reference sequence). The CDR3 extends over 15 amino acids. Trimming took 8 bases from V and 2 from J; bases not matched to a gene: 11. The CDR3 here is CASSITGTGPYEQYF. The DNA of the CDR3 is TGTGCCAGTTCGATTACCGGGACAGGACCCTACGAGCAGTACTTC.

The chain joins TRBV7-2 to TRBJ2-7; possible D gene TRBD1, 5 bases. This CDR3 spans 16 amino acids. The V and J ends lost 5 bases and 0 bases respectively, with 17 bases between them. Germline CDR1 SGHTA, CDR2 FQGNSA. CDR3 region: CASSKARAGSSYEQYF. In DNA, the CDR3 is TGTGCCAGCAGCAAAGCCAGGGCCGGCAGCTCCTACGAGCAGTACTTC. Looking up the rest from reference TRBV7-2 and TRBJ2-7 gives the full variable domain: GAGVSQSPSNKVTEKGKDVELRCDPISGHTALYWYRQSLGQGLEFLIYFQGNSAPDKSGLPSDRFSAERTGGSVSTLTIQRTQQEDSAVYLCASSKARAGSSYEQYFGPGTRLTVT.

In this sample, this clone turned up a few times. The chain is built from TRBV5-4 and TRBJ1-2; D remains unclear. V was trimmed by 3 bases and J by 8 bases, leaving 23 bases between them. The CDR3 runs 16 residues. Germline assignment: CDR1 SGHNT and CDR2 YYREEE (reference sequence). CDR3 sequence: CASSSPQGTGYWGYTF. CDR3 sequence (DNA): TGTGCCAGCAGCTCTCCCCAAGGCACGGGGTACTGGGGCTACACCTTC.

J is TRBJ1-4 and V is TRBV21-1; no check of the table's D call, TRBD1, against the DNA was made. TRBV21-1 represents a pseudogene. The CDR3 is made up of 13 amino acids. The CDR3 nucleotides are TGTGCCAACATGGGACAGGCTAATGAAAAACTGTTTTTT. It specifies CANMGQANEKLFF.

V gene TRBV7-9 combines with J gene TRBJ2-1; TRBD1 might be the D (5 bases). The CDR3 consists of 13 residues. Germline V gene lookup returns CDR1 SEHNR and CDR2 FQNEAQ (reference sequence). Trimming took 4 bases from V and 7 from J, leaving 11 bases between them. For the CDR3, the DNA is TGTGCCAGCAGCTCGGTAGCAGGGAATGAGCAGTTCTTC. It yields the protein CASSSVAGNEQFF. The entire variable domain, with the rest obtained from reference TRBV7-9 and TRBJ2-1, is as follows: DTGVSQNPRHKITKRGQNVTFRCDPISEHNRLYWYRQTLGQGPEFLTYFQNEAQLEKSRLLSDRFSAERPKGSFSTLEIQRTEQGDSAMYLCASSSVAGNEQFFGPGTRLTVL.

As for this clone: Other DNA sequences in this sample translate to the same CDR3. The V call is TRBV7-9, the J call TRBJ1-1; no reliable D call. The CDR3 sequence is 13 residues long. Between the trimmed V and J ends, which lost 2 bases and 3 bases, there was a span of 7 bases. Germline V gives CDR1 SEHNR, CDR2 FQNEAQ (reference sequence). The CDR3 region has the DNA TGTGCCAGCAGCTTACAGCGGGACACTGAAGCTTTCTTT. Translation gives CASSLQRDTEAFF.

The chain carries TRBV7-2 and TRBJ1-1; 9 bases align to TRBD1. The CDR3 length is 16 residues. V shed 6 bases, J shed 11 bases, and the junction held 19 bases outside the gene matches. Germline V gives CDR1 SGHTA, CDR2 FQGNSA. CDR3 loop: CASSLTGFYTGGAAFF. The CDR3, as DNA: TGTGCCAGCAGTCTGACGGGGTTTTATACAGGGGGCGCGGCTTTCTTT.

V is TRBV20-1 and J is TRBJ2-5; the match to TRBD2 covers 7 bases. The junction had 9 bases not matched to a gene; V was cut back by 3 bases and J by 5 bases. CDR1 is DFQATT, CDR2 SNEGSKA, per germline (reference sequence). CDR3 length equals 14 residues. The CDR3 here is CSASLGGNTETQYF. CDR3 coding DNA: TGCAGTGCTAGTCTGGGGGGGAATACGGAGACCCAGTACTTC.

J is TRBJ1-2 and V is TRBV18, with TRBD1 as a possible D gene (5 bases). V was cut by 6 bases and J by 3 bases, with 17 bases left in between. The CDR3 length is 15 residues. Germline V gene data show CDR1 as KGHSH and CDR2 as LQKENI. CDR3 bases: TGTGCCAGCTCCGGATCTACGGGGGGGTACTATGGCTACACCTTC. This codes for CASSGSTGGYYGYTF.

The CDR3 region is CASSLGASRINEKLFF. The CDR3 DNA reads TGTGCCAGCAGCTTGGGAGCAAGCAGGATTAATGAAAAACTGTTTTTT. V and J are TRBV5-4 and TRBJ1-4, with no clear D. V was cut by 0 bases and J by 4 bases, with 13 bases left in between. In germline, CDR1 is SGHNT, CDR2 YYREEE (reference sequence). CDR3 size: 16 residues.

The gene calls are TRBV10-3 and TRBJ1-1; no clear D gene. CDR3 size: 16 residues. The germline gives CDR1 ENHRY, CDR2 SYGVKD. Trimming cost V 0 bases and J 1 base, with 12 bases left between them. CDR3 protein: CAISESMAGKNTEAFF. The DNA for the CDR3 is TGTGCCATCAGTGAGTCGATGGCAGGAAAGAACACTGAAGCTTTCTTT.

This clone appeared a single time. The CDR3 reads CSVVPNRGIGYGYTF. In DNA, the CDR3 is TGCAGCGTTGTGCCCAACAGGGGGATCGGCTATGGCTACACCTTC. J is TRBJ1-2 and V is TRBV29-1; 8 bases are a match to TRBD1. The germline V gene encodes CDR1 SQVTM and CDR2 ANQGSEA. This CDR3 has 15 amino acids. Losses at the gene ends were 4 bases for V and 4 bases for J; bases not matched to a gene: 11.

The chain joins TRBV7-9 to TRBJ2-3; no clear D gene. The CDR3 extends over 12 amino acids. The germline V gene encodes CDR1 SEHNR and CDR2 FQNEAQ (reference sequence). Trimming removed 7 bases from V and 0 bases from J, with 5 bases in between. The CDR3 bases are TGTGCCAGCACCGAGAGCACAGATACGCAGTATTTT. Its translation is CASTESTDTQYF.

The V gene is TRBV2, the J gene TRBJ1-1, with 7 bases matching TRBD1. Unmatched junction bases numbered 12, after V lost 7 bases and J lost 4 bases. CDR1 SNHLY and CDR2 FYNNEI come from the germline V gene. CDR3 length: 15 residues. The CDR3 coding sequence is TGTGCCAGCATCCCCGGAGACAGGGCGAGCACTGAAGCTTTCTTT. It yields the protein CASIPGDRASTEAFF. The full variable domain, completed using reference TRBV2 and TRBJ1-1, is EPEVTQTPSHQVTQMGQEVILRCVPISNHLYFYWYRQILGQKVEFLVSFYNNEISEKSEIFDDQFSVERPDGSNFTLKIRSTKLEDSAMYFCASIPGDRASTEAFFGQGTRLTVV.

V is TRBV20-1 and J is TRBJ2-7, with 7 nucleotides matching TRBD1. There are 13 residues in the CDR3. Germline trimming cut 3 bases from V and 6 bases from J; bases unmatched to any gene: 8. Germline-derived CDR1 and CDR2 are DFQATT and SNEGSKA (reference sequence). CDR3 coding DNA: TGCAGTGCTAGTGCCCGTACAGGGGTCGAGCAGTACTTC. Amino acid sequence: CSASARTGVEQYF.

This clone has a count of ten or more. This chain connects TRBV19 to TRBJ2-5; tentatively, D is TRBD1 (5 bases). The CDR3 sequence is 12 residues long. CDR1 and CDR2 from the germline V gene are LNHDA and SQIVND (reference sequence). Trimming removed 10 bases from V and 4 bases from J, with 13 bases in between. The CDR3 DNA reads as TGTGCCACCAGACAGTCGGGAGAGACCCAGTACTTC. This sequence encodes CATRQSGETQYF.